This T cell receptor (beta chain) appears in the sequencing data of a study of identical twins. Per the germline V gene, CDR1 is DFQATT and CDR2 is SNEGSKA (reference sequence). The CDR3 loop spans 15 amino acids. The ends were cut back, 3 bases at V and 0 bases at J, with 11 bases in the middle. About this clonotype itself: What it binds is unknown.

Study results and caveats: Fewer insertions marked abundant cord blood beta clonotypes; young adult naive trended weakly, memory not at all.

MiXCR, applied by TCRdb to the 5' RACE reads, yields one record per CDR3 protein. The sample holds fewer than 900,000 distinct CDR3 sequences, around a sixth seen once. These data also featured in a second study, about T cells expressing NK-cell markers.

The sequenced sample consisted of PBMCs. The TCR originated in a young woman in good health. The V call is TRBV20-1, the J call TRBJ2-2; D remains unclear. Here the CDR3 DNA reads TGCAGTGCTAGGGTGGAAAACGCGAACACCGGGGAGCTGTTTTTT. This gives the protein CSARVENANTGELFF.